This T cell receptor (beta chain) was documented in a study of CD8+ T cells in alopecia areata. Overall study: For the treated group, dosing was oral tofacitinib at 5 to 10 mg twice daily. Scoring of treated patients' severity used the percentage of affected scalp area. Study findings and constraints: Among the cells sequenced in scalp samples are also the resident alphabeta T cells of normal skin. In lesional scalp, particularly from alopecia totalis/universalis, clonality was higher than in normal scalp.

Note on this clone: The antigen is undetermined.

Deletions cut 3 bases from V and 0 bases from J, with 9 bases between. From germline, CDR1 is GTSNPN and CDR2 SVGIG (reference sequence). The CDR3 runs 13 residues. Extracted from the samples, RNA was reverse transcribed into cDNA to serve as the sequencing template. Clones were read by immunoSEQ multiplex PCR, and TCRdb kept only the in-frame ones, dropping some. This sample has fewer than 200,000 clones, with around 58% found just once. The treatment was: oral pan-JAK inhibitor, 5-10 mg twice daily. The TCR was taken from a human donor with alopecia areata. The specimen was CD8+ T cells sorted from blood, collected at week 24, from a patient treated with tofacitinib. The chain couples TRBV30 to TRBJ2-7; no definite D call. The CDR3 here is CAWRRIISYEQYF. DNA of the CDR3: TGTGCCTGGAGACGAATAATCTCCTACGAGCAGTACTTC.